Listed below are T cell receptor beta chains from one sample, sequenced in a study of blood T cell repertoires in COVID-19. Some clones are missing from TCRdb's copy, which holds only in-frame ones; the method was immunoSEQ multiplex PCR. Here the sample spans 100,000 to 150,000 clones, around nine tenths being singletons. The sequencing input was peripheral blood. Receptor source: a man aged 70 or older with active COVID-19. Each CDR3 is given with its conserved first and last residue. The D gene is left open where the match is weak. Not all rows give a size; the values are once, few, many and, for expanded clones, a class.

j_gene | abundance | v_gene | d_gene | CDR3nt | CDR3aa
TRBJ2-7 | - | TRBV5-1 | - | TGCGCCAGCAGCATGACTGGACAGAACGACGAGCAGTACTTC | CASSMTGQNDEQYF
TRBJ2-7 | - | TRBV5-1 | TRBD1 | TGCGCCAGCAGCGCCCAGGGGGCGGGAACCTACGAGCAGTACTTC | CASSAQGAGTYEQYF
TRBJ2-3 | few | TRBV4-2 | - | TGTGCCAGCAGCCAAGATACCCTGACGGGGGAGACGCAGTATTTT | CASSQDTLTGETQYF
TRBJ2-6 | - | TRBV6-1 | - | TGTGCCAGCAGTGTAGACAGGTTCTCTGGGGCCAACGTCCTGACTTTC | CASSVDRFSGANVLTF
TRBJ2-7 | - | TRBV27 | - | TGTGCCAGCAGGCCTTCCCTAGGGAGCGAGCAGTACTTC | CASRPSLGSEQYF
TRBJ2-7 | - | TRBV7-9 | - | TGTGCCAGCAGCTCCGGGACATTAACCTACGAGCAGTACTTC | CASSSGTLTYEQYF
TRBJ1-5 | - | TRBV18 | - | TGTGCCAGCTCCGCGGGGGCAGAGCAGGTCCAGCCCCAGCATTTT | CASSAGAEQVQPQHF
TRBJ2-1 | - | TRBV6-2/TRBV6-3 | TRBD2 | TGTGCCAGCAGTTACTACGGGGGGATGCATGAGCAGTTCTTC | CASSYYGGMHEQFF
TRBJ2-3 | once | TRBV5-1 | - | TGCGCCAGCAGCTTCCGGGACAACACAGATACGCAGTATTTT | CASSFRDNTDTQYF
TRBJ1-2 | - | TRBV28 | TRBD1 | TGTGCCAGCACCACACAGGGGTTGAGCCCTAACTATGGCTACACCTTC | CASTTQGLSPNYGYTF
TRBJ1-1 | few | TRBV5-6 | - | TGTGCCAGCAGCTTAGGGAGCGCAAGGAACACTGAAGCTTTCTTT | CASSLGSARNTEAFF
TRBJ2-2 | - | TRBV5-1 | - | TGCGCCAGCAGCTTGCGACCGCAGGGGTCGGCCACCGGGGAGCTGTTTTTT | CASSLRPQGSATGELFF
TRBJ2-1 | once | TRBV30 | - | TGTGCCTGGAGTGTAGGAGGGAGTTCATTCTTC | CAWSVGGSSFF
TRBJ1-5 | - | TRBV19 | TRBD1 | TGTGCCAGTAGTAGCGGACAGGCCTGGGGTCTCAATCAGCCCCAGCATTTT | CASSSGQAWGLNQPQHF
TRBJ2-5 | few | TRBV2 | TRBD2 | TGTGCCAGCAGTAGACTAGCAGGCAACCAAGAGACCCAGTACTTC | CASSRLAGNQETQYF
TRBJ2-3 | - | TRBV9 | - | TGTGCCAGCAGCCTACTTGACAGGTCCCGCACAGATACGCAGTATTTT | CASSLLDRSRTDTQYF
TRBJ1-1 | - | TRBV7-9 | - | TGTGCCAGCAGCCGAGGGGGGAACACTGAAGCTTTCTTT | CASSRGGNTEAFF
TRBJ2-1 | few | TRBV24-1 | - | TGTGCCACCAGTGATCCGCGGGGCTCCGTGGATGAGCAGTTCTTC | CATSDPRGSVDEQFF
TRBJ2-3 | - | TRBV3-1/TRBV3-2 | TRBD1 | TGTGCCAGCAGCCAAGGAGGGACAGCCACAGATACGCAGTATTTT | CASSQGGTATDTQYF
TRBJ2-1 | - | TRBV19 | TRBD2 | TGTGCCAGTAGCACAGCGGGAGAGACCTACAATGAGCAGTTCTTC | CASSTAGETYNEQFF
TRBJ2-2 | once | TRBV6-2/TRBV6-3 | - | TGTGCCAGCAGTTACTCGACAGTACTCACCGGGGAGCTGTTTTTT | CASSYSTVLTGELFF